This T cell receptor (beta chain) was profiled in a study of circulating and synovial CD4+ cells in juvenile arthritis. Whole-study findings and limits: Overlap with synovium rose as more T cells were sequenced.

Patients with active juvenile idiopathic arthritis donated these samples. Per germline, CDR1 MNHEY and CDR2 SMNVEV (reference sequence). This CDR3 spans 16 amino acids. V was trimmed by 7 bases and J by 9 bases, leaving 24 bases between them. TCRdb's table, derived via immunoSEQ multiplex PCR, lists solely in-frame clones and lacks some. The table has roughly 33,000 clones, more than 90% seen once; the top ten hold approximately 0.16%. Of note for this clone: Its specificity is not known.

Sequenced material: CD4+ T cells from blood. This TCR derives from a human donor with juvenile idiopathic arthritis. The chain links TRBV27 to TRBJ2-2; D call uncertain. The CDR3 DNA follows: TGTGCCAGCATCCCCTTGGGCCAAGCATCCTACCGGGAGCTGTTTTTT. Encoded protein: CASIPLGQASYRELFF.